What follows is one T cell receptor beta chain and its context. Its antigen is still unknown. Per-base quality was not reported, and no clone a single base away is much larger than it. Receptors were amplified or captured by the immunoSEQ multiplex PCR assay. For the multiplex PCR, a mixture combining 60 forward primers for TCR Vbeta segments and 13 reverse primers for TCR Jbeta segments was used. The CDR3 region of rearranged TCR beta genes was amplified from genomic DNA with a multiplex PCR assay. Amplified TCR beta libraries were sequenced as 87-base-pair reads on the Illumina HiSeq System. The authors' analysis ran thus. Across the roughly 670 repertoires, a later analysis counted some 81 million unique TCR beta chains, around 11 million of which were shared by at least two donors. Raw reads were error-corrected and collapsed into unique sequences by a nearest-neighbor algorithm in which closely related sequences were merged to remove PCR and sequencing errors. To assign V, D and J gene segments, CDR3 sequences were aligned to IMGT reference sequences. For a sequence to be retained, a match of at least six nucleotides was required to both a V gene segment and a J gene segment. Rearrangements were called productive when the CDR3 lacked stop codons and stayed in frame with V and J; all others were non-productive. Following IMGT convention, CDR3 was defined as the stretch from the second conserved V-encoded cysteine to the conserved J-encoded phenylalanine. In an earlier analysis of roughly 610 of the donors, sequences lacking an unambiguous match to a single V gene segment were excluded. An earlier analysis of some 500 of the donors classified V segments as functional when productive rearrangements were above 56.7% and as segregating when the standard deviation between donors was above 5%. A statistical classification framework was developed to diagnose cytomegalovirus status using the catalog of TCR beta chain sequences. V and J gene assignment, in a later analysis, came from comparing TCR nucleotide sequences with IMGT/GENE-DB human TR gene sequences. The TCRdist pipeline was used in a later analysis to assign CDR3 sequences and most-parsimonious VDJ recombination scenarios. A later analysis defined each TCR beta chain by its CDR3 amino acid sequence plus V-gene family, and excluded reads lacking a unique V-gene family. In a later analysis, approximately 590 highly shared, low-generation-probability nucleotide sequences were removed to address suspected cross-contamination and a sequencing artifact. In a later analysis, a clonal expansion index for each public chain was calculated from normalized within-repertoire ranks of inferred template counts. In a later analysis, generation probabilities were computed using a VDJ recombination model fitted to out-of-frame rearrangements, and the results were checked against IGoR. In a later analysis, TCR-TCR, TCR-HLA and TCR-CMV co-occurrence was scored with hypergeometric tests, and a repertoire-size bias correction was applied to TCR pairs. False discovery rates were estimated in a later analysis by permuting HLA or CMV assignments 20 times. In a later analysis, co-occurring TCRs were grouped using DBSCAN, with TCRdist sequence similarity added in when clustering inside HLA-allele-positive subsets. Repertoires with fewer than 30,000 or more than 120,000 public chains were left out of co-occurrence clustering, as were a few repertoires with anomalous nucleotide sharing. TCRdb mirrors the immuneACCESS table, restricted to in-frame sequences. Some clones are absent from its copies; in checked studies, under half trace to an unresolved V gene, and the reason for the others is unknown. The V and J calls and clone size are taken from that table; D and trimming were inferred from the DNA. For this sample the table gives some 95,000 clones, of which just over 65% were detected only once. The ten largest clones represent around 1.9% of the sample.

These data originate in a study of cytomegalovirus exposure and HLA in healthy donors (dated by TCRdb to 2017 to 2019). Concerning the study at large: An earlier analysis of several hundred of the donors reported 250 to 300 Gb of sequence data and around 110 million unique TCR beta sequences from 150 million to 200 million T cells. About 330 gigabases of sequencing data and around 88 million unique TCR sequences made up an early release that covered nearly 650 HLA-typed donors. The genetic ancestry cluster associated with self-reported Caucasian donors included 65% to 90% of the 300 to 400 genotyped donors. The study aimed to test whether cataloging public T cell receptors could reveal signatures of past pathogen exposure. The study used immunosequencing to profile the T cell repertoires of 666 subjects and linked those repertoires to cytomegalovirus serostatus. A separate validation cohort of over a hundred different subjects was used in addition to the 666-subject first cohort. High-throughput TCR immunosequencing, statistical association of individual TCRs with disease status, and machine learning were combined to predict cytomegalovirus infection status. A later analysis re-analyzed previously published TCR beta repertoires from 550 to 700 donors and added high-resolution HLA genotyping to study TCR occurrence patterns. In the later analysis, no new phenotypic data were used to find candidate immune exposures; instead, reliance was placed on TCR beta sequences and their occurrence across donors. In an earlier analysis of roughly 540 of the donors, high-throughput TCR beta sequencing was used to judge whether each TCR beta V gene segment behaved as functional or pseudogenic. Donor age, sex, ethnicity and CMV serostatus were compiled alongside the repertoire data. Genome-wide SNP genotypes for about three fifths of the roughly 670 donors were used in a later genetic analysis, which treated that subset as a discovery cohort. All discovery cohort repertoires had been generated on a single sequencing platform. HLA typing covered class I and class II loci at four-digit resolution. Typing coverage varied by locus: roughly 629-640 donors for A, B, C, DRB1 and DQB1; 522 for DQA1; about 570 for DPA1; under 490 for DPB1. Four to six DR-DQ haplotypes were handled as single units for association and clustering, since linkage in the cohort was strong. Across about 370 genotyped donors of the cohort, an average of 235,054 unique TCR beta nucleotide sequences per donor were sequenced, and approximately 19% of those sequences were non-productive. Here is what the overall study found, with its caveats: The authors suggested that the approach could potentially be generalized to other disease states and immunological phenotypes. The presence/absence analyses assumed that sequencing depth was roughly uniform across donors, and that assumption may not be true. A cluster of highly shared sequence variants was judged likely to represent a technical artifact of the sequencing pipeline. Some 15 rarely observed V segments, including chromosome 9 orphons, were excluded from the earlier analysis of several hundred of the donors because counts were too low. Compared with equally common non-associated chains, HLA-associated TCR beta chains in a later analysis were more clonally expanded and had lower generation probabilities. Several of the top co-occurrence clusters appeared to be linked to parvovirus B19, influenza, CMV and Epstein-Barr virus, according to a later analysis. A further reported finding was that TCR beta sequences accurately predicted the HLA-A and HLA-B alleles for most subjects in the first cohort. In an earlier analysis of over 550 of the donors, most TCR beta V segments were observed in productive rearrangements about 90% or about 30% of the time, broadly matching IMGT annotations. Because HLA typing was unavailable for some donors at each locus, only the typed subset was used in association tests. Assigning TCR associations to individual alleles was difficult when HLA alleles, especially DR and DQ, strongly co-occurred. In the study, around 160 TCR beta chains were listed as associated with cytomegalovirus. At a false discovery rate of 0.05, a later analysis linked some 17,000 TCR beta sequences to specific HLA alleles. Linkage disequilibrium might explain the correlated functional status among segregating V segments, but an unknown experimental factor could not be excluded. The classifier was reported to diagnose cytomegalovirus status with high specificity and sensitivity in both the original cohort and the validation cohort. The cohort was sequenced for TCR beta chains only, and without alpha or paired-chain data the features that could be detected were limited. In a later analysis, TCR association rates were found to vary across HLA loci, with the most associated TCRs seen for DRB1 alleles and the fewest for HLA-C alleles. A later analysis found that most CMV-associated TCR beta chains appeared HLA-restricted, with HLA associations seemingly driven largely by CMV exposure. Compared with the roughly 600-donor mean, donors in an Asian-associated ancestry cluster had fewer N-insertions in productive TCRs, according to a later genetic analysis. In vitro tests confirmed that a few of the cytomegalovirus-associated TCR beta chains recognize cytomegalovirus antigens. Immune exposure information for the cohort was limited to CMV serostatus. Most TCR sequences were observed very rarely across donors, whereas some public TCRs were present in many individuals. A later genetic analysis associated a missense DCLRE1C variant with V-gene and J-gene trimming of TCR beta chains, and an independent cohort replicated the association.

The cohort comprised 710 or so healthy bone marrow donors. At the time of sampling, every cohort member was nominally healthy, though immune exposures that went unrecorded were likely present. The donor tested CMV seronegative, placing the donor among the 350 to 400 seronegative members of the cohort. A peripheral blood sample was collected from each donor, and TCR beta sequencing was performed on peripheral blood mononuclear cells. Genomic DNA extraction from the blood cell samples was performed with the Qiagen DNeasy Blood Extraction Kit. The clonotype comes from a man aged 25-45 years in good health and CMV-seronegative. Source material: PBMCs.

CDR3 sequence: CASSYGGGQPQHF. The nucleotide sequence reads TGTGCCAGCAGTTACGGAGGCGGCCAGCCCCAGCATTTT. In this chain, TRBV28 is recombined with TRBJ1-5; the D gene is not confidently resolved. The germline V gene supplies CDR1 MDHEN and CDR2 SYDVKM. The CDR3 numbers 13 residues from cysteine through phenylalanine. Here the CDR3 DNA is all that survives: 39 bases in frame from base 1. V is pared back by 4 bases and J by 7 bases, with 11 bases lying between the germline termini.